This T cell receptor (beta chain) emerged from a study of T cell changes during pregnancy in multiple sclerosis. TCRdb's table, derived via immunoSEQ multiplex PCR, lists solely in-frame clones and lacks some. The sample has around 60,000 clones; 80% to 95% are singletons. Germline lookup yields CDR1 SEHNR and CDR2 FQNEAQ (reference sequence). V shed 5 bases, J shed 0 bases, and the junction held 7 bases outside the gene matches. The CDR3 spans 16 residues. This clonotype was sampled from a female donor with multiple sclerosis, enrolled in a pregnancy study. This sample comprised CD4+ T cells from peripheral blood mononuclear cells, obtained before pregnancy. The V and J genes are TRBV7-9 and TRBJ1-3, with 7 bases identical to TRBD1. The CDR3 loop is CASSAGQPSSGNTIYF. DNA of the CDR3: TGTGCCAGCAGCGCGGGACAGCCGAGCTCTGGAAACACCATATATTTT.